These 22 T cell receptor beta chains share one sample of origin, sequenced in a study of shared clonotypes between healthy human individuals. Profiled with immunoSEQ multiplex PCR; TCRdb holds only in-frame clones, not every one. The profile shows nearly 2 million clones, about 95% of them singletons. Naive CD8 cells lacked CD45RO, underwent positive selection for CCR7 and left out terminally differentiated effector memory CD45RA+ cells. Material: naive CD8+ T cells sorted from blood. The source of these receptors is a man aged 18 to 30 in good health.

This chain uses TRBV4-1 with TRBJ2-7; D remains unclear. CDR1 MGHRA and CDR2 YSYEKL come from the germline V gene. The CDR3 totals 13 residues. Trimming left V 0 bases short and J 4 bases short, with 7 bases between. CDR3 sequence: CASSQDLMYEQYF. In DNA, the CDR3 is TGCGCCAGCAGCCAAGACCTTATGTACGAGCAGTACTTC.

This chain joins TRBV27 and TRBJ2-5; 8 nucleotides align to TRBD2. Looked up from germline, CDR1 is MNHEY and CDR2 is SMNVEV (reference sequence). With 8 bases clipped from V and 3 bases from J, the junction kept 5 bases outside the gene matches. There are 13 residues in the CDR3. The CDR3, as DNA: TGTGCCAGCTGGCGGCGGGGGGAAGAGACCCAGTACTTC. This encodes CASWRRGEETQYF.

The chain is built from TRBV27 and TRBJ2-7; the D is unclear. Germline V gives CDR1 MNHEY, CDR2 SMNVEV (reference sequence). This CDR3 contains 14 residues. The V end lost 5 bases, the J end lost 2 bases, and 13 bases lay between the germline ends. The CDR3 DNA sequence: TGTGCCAGCAGTCCACTCTACGGTACCTACGAGCAGTACTTC. The encoded protein is CASSPLYGTYEQYF.

The V and J genes are TRBV7-8 and TRBJ2-1; D possibly corresponds to TRBD1 (5 bases). The germline V gene encodes CDR1 SGHVS and CDR2 FQNEAQ. The CDR3 spans 17 residues. V lost 1 base and J lost 1, with 14 bases in between. CDR3 region: CASSLGQGFLSYNEQFF. For the CDR3, the DNA is TGTGCCAGCAGCTTAGGGCAGGGCTTCTTGTCCTACAATGAGCAGTTCTTC. The full variable domain, rest sourced from reference TRBV7-8 and TRBJ2-1, is GAGVSQSPRYKVAKRGQDVALRCDPISGHVSLFWYQQALGQGPEFLTYFQNEAQLDKSGLPSDRFFAERPEGSVSTLKIQRTQQEDSAVYLCASSLGQGFLSYNEQFFGPGTRLTVL.

As concerns this clone: The sample holds other DNA sequences that translate to the same CDR3. The chain uses TRBV28 and TRBJ2-7; either TRBD1 or TRBD2 may fit D (5 bases each). The germline gives CDR1 MDHEN, CDR2 SYDVKM. This CDR3 has 14 amino acids. V was trimmed by 5 bases and J by 2 bases, leaving 13 bases between them. The DNA of the CDR3 is TGTGCCAGCAGTCCCGGGACCAGCCCCTACGAGCAGTACTTC. It codes for CASSPGTSPYEQYF.

V and J are TRBV10-3 and TRBJ2-2, with TRBD2 matching over 10 bases. Germline V gene lookup returns CDR1 ENHRY and CDR2 SYGVKD. Trimming removed 2 bases from V and 4 bases from J; junction bases left unmatched: 4. CDR3 length: 16 residues. The CDR3 spells CAISEVAGGPTGELFF. The CDR3 nucleotides are TGTGCCATCAGTGAGGTAGCGGGGGGCCCCACCGGGGAGCTGTTTTTT.

This clone was seen just once. This chain uses TRBV9 with TRBJ2-2; perhaps TRBD1 as D (5 bases). Germline assignment: CDR1 SGDLS and CDR2 YYNGEE. The V gene lost 3 bases and the J gene lost 6 bases, with 12 bases spanning the gap. CDR3 length equals 14 residues. Here the CDR3 reads CASSAGSTPGELFF. CDR3 DNA sequence: TGTGCCAGCAGCGCAGGGTCCACGCCCGGGGAGCTGTTTTTT.

The chain combines TRBV27 with TRBJ2-5; TRBD2 matches at 9 bases. Germline CDR1 is MNHEY and CDR2 is SMNVEV (reference sequence). CDR3 length equals 16 residues. The junction had 14 bases not matched to a gene; V was cut back by 3 bases and J by 9 bases. CDR3 amino acids: CASSLQRPVAGEAQYF. CDR3 coding DNA: TGTGCCAGCAGTTTGCAAAGGCCCGTAGCGGGAGAAGCCCAGTACTTC.

The gene calls are TRBV11-2 and TRBJ2-5, with no clear D. Germline values: CDR1 SGHAT, CDR2 FQNNGV. The germline V and J ends were trimmed by 1 base and 1 base, with 10 bases remaining between them. This CDR3 is built from 15 residues. CDR3 in amino acids: CASSLVGAAQETQYF. In nucleotides, the CDR3 is TGTGCCAGCAGCTTAGTCGGAGCTGCCCAAGAGACCCAGTACTTC.

This chain connects TRBV7-9 to TRBJ2-5; D is unresolved. Germline values: CDR1 SEHNR, CDR2 FQNEAQ (reference sequence). This CDR3 has 14 amino acids. V lost 1 base, J lost 3 bases, and 9 bases lay in between. The CDR3 reads CASSLVTAEETQYF. CDR3 DNA: TGTGCCAGCAGCTTAGTAACGGCAGAAGAGACCCAGTACTTC. The complete variable domain, with remaining parts taken from reference TRBV7-9 and TRBJ2-5, reads DTGVSQNPRHKITKRGQNVTFRCDPISEHNRLYWYRQTLGQGPEFLTYFQNEAQLEKSRLLSDRFSAERPKGSFSTLEIQRTEQGDSAMYLCASSLVTAEETQYFGPGTRLLVL.

This clone has only one observation. The chain carries TRBV4-3 and TRBJ2-2; D ambiguous. Germline CDR1 LGHNA, CDR2 YSLEER. The CDR3 is 17 residues long. V was shortened by 0 bases and J by 2 bases, with 13 bases between the two germline ends. The CDR3 protein is CASSQDGLTSNTGELFF. The CDR3 DNA is TGCGCCAGCAGCCAAGATGGATTGACGAGCAACACCGGGGAGCTGTTTTTT.

V gene TRBV4-1 combines with J gene TRBJ2-7, with 10 bases aligning to TRBD2. Germline V lookup: CDR1 MGHRA, CDR2 YSYEKL. The CDR3 has 14 residues. The trim removed 1 base at V and 4 bases at J, leaving 1 base unmatched. The CDR3 reads CASSQATSGYEQYF. The CDR3 nucleotides are TGCGCCAGCAGCCAAGCGACTAGCGGGTACGAGCAGTACTTC.

Comment on this clone: Within the sample, other DNA sequences also encode this same CDR3. The chain links TRBV27 to TRBJ2-7; D remains ambiguous. Trimming took off 3 bases at V and 1 base at J, with 10 bases between the two ends. There are 14 residues in the CDR3. The V gene's germline CDR1 is MNHEY and CDR2 SMNVEV (reference sequence). In nucleotides, the CDR3 is TGTGCCAGCAGTTTTCTTGGTGGGTCCTACGAGCAGTACTTC. This encodes CASSFLGGSYEQYF.

The V and J genes are TRBV28 and TRBJ2-1, with 8 nucleotides matching TRBD2. Germline V gene sequence: CDR1 MDHEN, CDR2 SYDVKM. The CDR3 has 16 residues. With 5 bases clipped from V and 7 bases from J, the junction kept 13 bases outside the gene matches. CDR3 amino acids: CASSPPVAGYENEQFF. The CDR3 coding sequence is TGTGCCAGCAGTCCCCCCGTAGCGGGATACGAAAATGAGCAGTTCTTC.

V gene TRBV9 combines with J gene TRBJ2-5; TRBD1 agrees at 7 bases. Germline V lookup: CDR1 SGDLS, CDR2 YYNGEE. This CDR3 region has 14 residues. The V gene end was trimmed by 4 bases and the J gene end by 5 bases; junction bases not matched to a gene: 8. The CDR3 sequence: CASSLGTASETQYF. The CDR3 nucleotides read TGTGCCAGCAGCCTCGGGACAGCGTCGGAGACCCAGTACTTC.

This chain joins TRBV9 and TRBJ1-3, with 9 bases fitting TRBD1. Germline values: CDR1 SGDLS, CDR2 YYNGEE. This CDR3 region has 16 residues. After removal of 4 bases from V and 4 bases from J, the junction contained 9 bases not matched to a gene. CDR3 DNA: TGTGCCAGCAGCCCTTGGACAGGGGCACTCGGAAACACCATATATTTT. It translates to CASSPWTGALGNTIYF. The complete variable domain, with remaining parts taken from reference TRBV9 and TRBJ1-3, reads DSGVTQTPKHLITATGQRVTLRCSPRSGDLSVYWYQQSLDQGLQFLIQYYNGEERAKGNILERFSAQQFPDLHSELNLSSLELGDSALYFCASSPWTGALGNTIYFGEGSWLTVV.

The chain is built from TRBV9 and TRBJ2-7, with D maybe TRBD1 (6 bases). The CDR3 consists of 14 residues. Per the germline V gene, CDR1 is SGDLS and CDR2 is YYNGEE. Trimming took 4 bases from V and 3 from J, leaving 14 bases between them. Here the CDR3 DNA reads TGTGCCAGCAGCCCGGGTAGGGGGAGCTACGAGCAGTACTTC. It yields the protein CASSPGRGSYEQYF. The full variable domain, its missing parts supplied by reference TRBV9 and TRBJ2-7, is DSGVTQTPKHLITATGQRVTLRCSPRSGDLSVYWYQQSLDQGLQFLIQYYNGEERAKGNILERFSAQQFPDLHSELNLSSLELGDSALYFCASSPGRGSYEQYFGPGTRLTVT.

This rearrangement joins TRBV7-2 to TRBJ2-2; D may match TRBD1 or TRBD2 (5 bases each). This CDR3 contains 17 residues. Germline-derived CDR1 and CDR2 are SGHTA and FQGNSA. V was trimmed by 8 bases and J by 3 bases, leaving 22 bases between them. In DNA form, the CDR3 reads TGTGCCAGCGCCATCTCGGATGACGGGGCTCACACCGGGGAGCTGTTTTTT. This codes for CASAISDDGAHTGELFF.

The chain uses TRBV28 and TRBJ2-7; a weak D match, TRBD1 (7 bases). CDR1 is MDHEN and CDR2 is SYDVKM in the germline V gene. The CDR3 is made up of 16 amino acids. V was cut by 5 bases and J by 3 bases, with 20 bases left in between. CDR3 nucleotide sequence: TGTGCCAGCAGTCCCCTCCCGGGCAGGGGGGACTACGAGCAGTACTTC. This encodes CASSPLPGRGDYEQYF.

To note about this clone: Other nucleotide sequences in the sample specify the same CDR3. This chain connects TRBV18 to TRBJ2-7, with D possibly TRBD2 on 5 matching bases. Trimming removed 0 bases from V and 3 bases from J, with 12 bases in between. CDR3 size: 15 residues. Germline assignment: CDR1 KGHSH and CDR2 LQKENI. CDR3 nucleotides: TGTGCCAGCTCACCACCGGACGGGGTGGACTACGAGCAGTACTTC. It specifies CASSPPDGVDYEQYF.

For this clone: The sample holds other DNA sequences that translate to the same CDR3. This chain connects TRBV30 to TRBJ1-2; 7 positions match TRBD1. CDR1 and CDR2 (germline): GTSNPN, SVGIG (reference sequence). The CDR3 contains 14 residues. V trimming: 0 bases; J trimming: 1 base; junction bases outside the gene matches: 2. The DNA for the CDR3 is TGTGCCTGGAGTGTAGCAGGGGGTAACTATGGCTACACCTTC. It specifies CAWSVAGGNYGYTF. Based on the CDR3 plus reference TRBV30 and TRBJ1-2, the full variable domain is SQTIHQWPATLVQPVGSPLSLECTVEGTSNPNLYWYRQAAGRGLQLLFYSVGIGQISSEVPQNLSASRPQDRQFILSSKKLLLSDSGFYLCAWSVAGGNYGYTFGSGTRLTVV.

On this clone: Other DNA variants within this sample encode the same CDR3. The rearrangement links TRBV6-5 to TRBJ2-5; D unresolved. Trimming took off 2 bases at V and 3 bases at J, with 7 bases between the two ends. The length of the CDR3 is 13 residues. Germline V gene sequence: CDR1 MNHEY, CDR2 SVGAGI. CDR3 bases: TGTGCCAGCAGTTACGATCGAGAAGAGACCCAGTACTTC. It is translated as CASSYDREETQYF.